This entry lists 27 T cell receptor beta chains sequenced from one sample in a study of breast tumors, draining lymph nodes, adjacent tissues listed by TCRdb under 2016. The library was generated by multiplex PCR. Sequencing was performed on an Illumina HiSeq 2000. TCRdb handled the public reads itself, with Q25 trimming in fastp and clone calling in MiXCR, and kept productive beta chains. All rows with the same CDR3 protein become a single entry with the most common DNA and genes. The sample table lists 60,000 to 65,000 distinct CDR3 sequences, approximately 62% of them with a count of one. The ten largest clonotypes hold roughly a fifth of the sample. What was sequenced was breast tumor tissue. The receptor set was obtained from a female donor with breast cancer. Some clones in this sample may be carry-over from other donors' samples.

The chain joins TRBV20-1 to TRBJ1-6; TRBD1 matches at 8 bases. The CDR3 is made up of 15 amino acids. The V segment lost 3 bases and the J segment 9 bases; nucleotides outside the gene matches: 10. Germline V CDR1 and CDR2: DFQATT, SNEGSKA (reference sequence). The CDR3 spells CSARKAGGAGSPLHF. CDR3 DNA sequence: TGCAGTGCTAGGAAGGCAGGGGGCGCCGGTTCACCCCTCCACTTT.

This clonotype was detected many times. This sequence joins TRBV18 and TRBJ2-7, with 8 bases matching TRBD1. Germline V gives CDR1 KGHSH, CDR2 LQKENI. J was trimmed by 6 bases and V by 5 bases; bases with no gene match: 9. There are 14 residues in the CDR3. The CDR3 DNA reads as TGTGCCAGCTCATCATCGGGACAGGTATCCGAGCAGTACTTC. Translation: CASSSSGQVSEQYF. Complete variable domain (other parts from reference TRBV18 and TRBJ2-7): NAGVMQNPRHLVRRRGQEARLRCSPMKGHSHVYWYRQLPEEGLKFMVYLQKENIIDESGMPKERFSAEFPKEGPSILRIQQVVRGDSAAYFCASSSSGQVSEQYFGPGTRLTVT.

The chain is built from TRBV7-9 and TRBJ2-1; 14 bases fit TRBD2. Germline CDR1 SEHNR, CDR2 FQNEAQ (reference sequence). This CDR3 is 15 amino acids long. V was pared by 7 bases and J by 9 bases, with 8 bases of the junction left unmatched. The CDR3 DNA reads TGTGCCAGCATAGGGACTAGCGGGAGAGAGGGTGAGCAGTTCTTC. Translated, it gives CASIGTSGREGEQFF.

There are a few counts of this clonotype. The chain employs TRBV20-1 and TRBJ2-5; 8 bases are a match to TRBD2. The CDR3 has 16 residues. In germline, CDR1 is DFQATT, CDR2 SNEGSKA (reference sequence). Trimming removed 6 bases from V and 1 base from J; junction bases left unmatched: 13. CDR3 nucleotides: TGCAGTGCCACCAGAGGGCCGGGGGGGTCCCAAGAGACCCAGTACTTC. Its protein is CSATRGPGGSQETQYF.

This clonotype was recorded once. The V call is TRBV9, the J call TRBJ1-4, with D perhaps matching TRBD1 (5 bases). Trimming removed 6 bases from V and 6 bases from J, with 18 bases in between. The CDR3 sequence is 15 residues long. Per the germline V gene, CDR1 is SGDLS and CDR2 is YYNGEE. In DNA form, the CDR3 reads TGTGCCAGCATCGCGGCCCGGGACGGGTATGAAAAACTGTTTTTT. It is translated as CASIAARDGYEKLFF.

In its sample, this clonotype was seen many times. The chain combines TRBV18 with TRBJ1-5; possibly TRBD1 for D (5 bases). This CDR3 has 15 residues. Deletions cut 2 bases from V and 1 base from J, with 9 bases between. The V gene's germline CDR1 is KGHSH and CDR2 LQKENI. The CDR3 spells CASSPGGISNQPQHF. The CDR3 bases are TGTGCCAGCTCACCAGGGGGTATCAGCAATCAGCCCCAGCATTTT. Together with reference TRBV18 and TRBJ1-5, the CDR3 gives the full variable domain: NAGVMQNPRHLVRRRGQEARLRCSPMKGHSHVYWYRQLPEEGLKFMVYLQKENIIDESGMPKERFSAEFPKEGPSILRIQQVVRGDSAAYFCASSPGGISNQPQHFGDGTRLSIL.

The sample holds one count of this clonotype. V gene TRBV9 combines with J gene TRBJ2-1; D gene ambiguous. V was clipped by 3 bases and J by 3 bases, with 7 bases between them. Germline CDR1 SGDLS, CDR2 YYNGEE. The length of the CDR3 is 13 residues. CDR3 DNA sequence: TGTGCCAGCAGCGGGGCCAACTACAATGAGCAGTTCTTC. This sequence encodes CASSGANYNEQFF.

Only a few counts were recorded for this clonotype. V gene TRBV5-1 combines with J gene TRBJ1-4; unclear D gene. The last part of the DNA fits TRBJ1-1 better; the J call may be wrong. Germline V gives CDR1 SGHRS, CDR2 YFSETQ. The CDR3 consists of 13 residues. Here the CDR3 reads CASSLNRGTEAFF. DNA for the CDR3: TGCGCCAGCAGCTTGAATCGTGGGACTGAAGCTTTCTTT.

The genes are TRBV7-9 and TRBJ1-4; TRBD1 matches at 8 bases. After removal of 6 bases from V and 5 bases from J, the junction contained 17 bases not matched to a gene. Germline-derived CDR1 and CDR2 are SEHNR and FQNEAQ (reference sequence). The CDR3 totals 18 residues. For the CDR3, the DNA is TGTGCCAGCAGTGAAGCAGACGGCAGGGGGCGCGGGAATGAAAAACTGTTTTTT. This encodes CASSEADGRGRGNEKLFF. The full variable domain, its missing parts supplied by reference TRBV7-9 and TRBJ1-4, is DTGVSQNPRHKITKRGQNVTFRCDPISEHNRLYWYRQTLGQGPEFLTYFQNEAQLEKSRLLSDRFSAERPKGSFSTLEIQRTEQGDSAMYLCASSEADGRGRGNEKLFFGSGTQLSVL.

A few counts support this clonotype. A read error is possible here, since a much larger clone lies one base away. The rearrangement uses TRBV20-1 and TRBJ2-7, with 9 bases aligning to TRBD2. J was trimmed by 4 bases and V by 5 bases; bases with no gene match: 15. This CDR3 region has 16 residues. CDR1 and CDR2 (germline): DFQATT, SNEGSKA (reference sequence). CDR3 nucleotides: TGCAGTGCTGAAGGGGATGCTAGCGGGACCCTGTACGAGCAGTACTTC. It encodes CSAEGDASGTLYEQYF.

As to this clonotype: The CDR3 does not close with the conserved phenylalanine or tryptophan, likely indicating a read error. The DNA is left out, because the CDR3 cannot be placed on it with certainty; the CDR3 is given as TCRdb lists it. This sequence joins TRBV7-6 and TRBJ2-6; the table names TRBD1, a call not compared with the DNA. Germline V gene data show CDR1 as SGHVS and CDR2 as FNYEAQ. The CDR3 length equals 10 residues, ends included. The CDR3 sequence: CASSLGTLNT.

This clonotype was counted ten times or more. This may come from a read error, since a much larger clone is one base off. This chain joins TRBV20-1 and TRBJ2-7; 10 bases map to TRBD1. V lost 4 bases to trimming and J lost 2 bases; unmatched junction nucleotides: 8. This CDR3 is 15 amino acids long. CDR1 DFQATT and CDR2 SNEGSKA come from the germline V gene (reference sequence). CDR3 nucleotides: TGCAGTGCTAAGGGGACAGGGGTTTACGCCTACGAGCAGTACTTC. It is translated as CSAKGTGVYAYEQYF.

This clonotype has ten or more counts. The chain employs TRBV7-2 and TRBJ2-7; 15 bases agree with TRBD2. Trimming took 7 bases from V and 3 from J; bases not matched to a gene: 4. Germline values: CDR1 SGHTA, CDR2 FQGNSA. This CDR3 spans 15 amino acids. CDR3 loop: CASTWGLAGGYEQYF. The CDR3 DNA reads TGTGCCAGCACCTGGGGACTAGCGGGGGGCTACGAGCAGTACTTC.

The chain is built from TRBV7-2 and TRBJ2-1; tentatively, D is TRBD1 or TRBD2 (6 bases each). Trimming pared 0 bases from V and 9 bases from J, leaving 12 bases between. This CDR3 spans 14 amino acids. Germline V gene lookup returns CDR1 SGHTA and CDR2 FQGNSA. Written as DNA, the CDR3 is TGTGCCAGCAGCTTAGCTCAGGGGAGGAGTGAGCAGTTCTTC. Translation: CASSLAQGRSEQFF.

Turning to this clonotype: This may come from a read error, since a much larger clone is one base off. The V call is TRBV6-5, the J call TRBJ1-5; 8 bases align to TRBD1. Germline CDR1 reads MNHEY; CDR2 reads SVGAGI. The CDR3 contains 14 residues. Here the CDR3 reads CASSHSGQGRPQHF. Here the CDR3 DNA reads TGTGCCAGCAGTCACTCAGGACAGGGACGGCCCCAGCATTTT.

The chain has TRBV12-3 or TRBV12-4 and TRBJ2-3, with D possibly being TRBD1 or TRBD2 (5 bases each). CDR3 length: 17 amino acids. Trimming took 5 bases from V and 2 from J, leaving 20 bases between them. In DNA form, the CDR3 reads TGTGCCAGCAGTGCTAACGGGGCCCTCGTCTTCACAGATACGCAGTATTTT. Its translation: CASSANGALVFTDTQYF.

The chain links TRBV20-1 to TRBJ2-7, with a possible D match to TRBD2 (6 bases). Germline assignment: CDR1 DFQATT and CDR2 SNEGSKA (reference sequence). The CDR3 totals 16 residues. The V end was cut by 5 bases, the J end by 2 bases, with 22 bases between. CDR3 in amino acids: CSAHTFRVGRTYEQYF. The CDR3, as DNA: TGCAGTGCTCACACCTTTCGAGTCGGGAGAACCTACGAGCAGTACTTC.

The rearrangement uses TRBV19 and TRBJ1-1; D is unresolved. V dropped 2 bases and J dropped 0 bases, with 7 bases sitting between them. The CDR3 contains 14 residues. Germline V gives CDR1 LNHDA, CDR2 SQIVND (reference sequence). The CDR3 loop reads CASSINSLNTEAFF. The CDR3 DNA is TGTGCCAGTAGTATAAACTCCCTGAACACTGAAGCTTTCTTT.

Here the CDR3 reads CSARDPPPENIQYF. The DNA of the CDR3 is TGCAGTGCTAGAGATCCACCCCCAGAAAACATTCAGTACTTC. The V and J genes are TRBV20-1 and TRBJ2-4; no firm D call. Germline lookup yields CDR1 DFQATT and CDR2 SNEGSKA (reference sequence). The CDR3 loop spans 14 amino acids. Trimming pared 0 bases from V and 5 bases from J, leaving 11 bases between.

The CDR3 DNA follows: TGTGCCACCAGCCGAGGCGGGGGACGCACAGATACGCAGTATTTT. This codes for CATSRGGGRTDTQYF. The rearrangement links TRBV15 to TRBJ2-3, with TRBD2 matching over 7 bases. This CDR3 comprises 15 residues. Germline CDR1 reads LNHNV; CDR2 reads YYDKDF (reference sequence). After removal of 5 bases from V and 1 base from J, the junction contained 6 bases not matched to a gene.

This clonotype was recorded many times. V gene TRBV20-1 combines with J gene TRBJ2-5; 10 nucleotides agree with TRBD2. Trimming removed 2 bases from V and 5 bases from J; junction bases left unmatched: 14. This CDR3 region has 17 residues. Germline V gives CDR1 DFQATT, CDR2 SNEGSKA (reference sequence). The CDR3 loop reads CSARKGLAGAREETQYF. The CDR3 coding sequence is TGCAGTGCTAGAAAGGGGCTAGCGGGAGCTCGGGAGGAGACCCAGTACTTC.

This clonotype was seen ten or more times. A clone one base away is much larger, so this may be a read error. The V and J genes are TRBV5-6 and TRBJ2-7; TRBD1 aligns across 7 bases. This CDR3 has 14 amino acids. Unmatched junction bases numbered 5, after V lost 3 bases and J lost 2 bases. Germline CDR1 and CDR2: SGHDT and YYEEEE. The chain's CDR3 is CASSYGQAPYEQYF. The CDR3 DNA sequence: TGTGCCAGCAGCTACGGACAGGCACCCTACGAGCAGTACTTC.

The CDR3 here is CASSPDSLTGNTIYF. The CDR3 DNA follows: TGTGCCAGCAGCCCGGACAGCCTGACTGGAAACACCATATATTTT. This rearrangement joins TRBV14 to TRBJ1-3; D might be TRBD1 (6 bases). Germline V gene lookup returns CDR1 SGHDN and CDR2 FVKESK. The CDR3 is 15 residues long. Trimming removed 4 bases from V and 2 bases from J, with 12 bases in between.

This clonotype has ten or more counts. The chain links TRBV29-1 to TRBJ2-5, with 15 bases identical to TRBD2. The CDR3 covers 18 residues. The ends lost 4 bases at V and 2 bases at J; junction bases unmatched: 11. Germline loops: CDR1 SQVTM, CDR2 ANQGSEA. In DNA form, the CDR3 reads TGCAGCGTTGCCCAATTTGGACTAGCGGGAGGGGGGCAAGAGACCCAGTACTTC. Its translation: CSVAQFGLAGGGQETQYF.

V gene TRBV10-3 combines with J gene TRBJ2-1, with D uncertain. Germline V CDR1 and CDR2: ENHRY, SYGVKD. Trimming left V 2 bases short and J 6 bases short, with 11 bases between. The CDR3 totals 14 residues. The CDR3 is CAISEPVVGNEQFF. For the CDR3, the DNA is TGTGCCATCAGTGAGCCCGTAGTCGGCAATGAGCAGTTCTTC.

The chain carries TRBV7-8 and TRBJ1-6; unclear D gene. V lost 0 bases and J 15 bases, leaving 9 bases between the germline ends. Germline CDR1 reads SGHVS; CDR2 reads FQNEAQ. The CDR3 sequence is 12 residues long. The CDR3 region has the DNA TGTGCCAGCAGCTTAGCGGTGGCGAGCCTCCACTTT. Translating it yields CASSLAVASLHF.

This clonotype is large within its sample. V is TRBV20-1 and J is TRBJ1-3, with D possibly TRBD1 on 6 matching bases. The CDR3 totals 14 residues. Germline assignment: CDR1 DFQATT and CDR2 SNEGSKA (reference sequence). V gave up 5 bases and J gave up 0 bases, with 11 bases separating them. The CDR3 DNA sequence: TGCAGTGCTTCAAGACAGGACTCTGGAAACACCATATATTTT. Its protein is CSASRQDSGNTIYF.